Listed here are 9 T cell receptor beta chains from one sample, sequenced in a study of blood T cell repertoires in COVID-19. Measured with immunoSEQ multiplex PCR; TCRdb has only the in-frame clones, and not every one. The sample carries some 330,000 clones, about 87% recorded once. Sequencing was carried out using PBMCs or T cells enriched from blood (not recorded which). These TCRs come from a man aged 25 to 40 who had recovered from COVID-19.

As to this clone: At the DNA level, this CDR3 is encoded by other sequences in the same sample as well. V and J are TRBV28 and TRBJ2-7; 8 nucleotides line up with TRBD1. The CDR3 covers 14 residues. Trimming cost V 2 bases and J 2 bases; bases outside gene matches: 2. Germline CDR1 is MDHEN and CDR2 is SYDVKM. The CDR3 here is CASSLTGGTYEQYF. In DNA, the CDR3 is TGTGCCAGCAGTTTAACAGGGGGAACCTACGAGCAGTACTTC.

The table lists this clone with a count of one. CDR3 bases: TGTGCCACCAGCAGACAGGGACACTCAAGCAGCTACACCTTC. Translation gives CATSRQGHSSSYTF. V usage is TRBV15 and J usage is TRBJ1-2, with D possibly being TRBD1 (6 bases). The CDR3 is 14 amino acids. Germline V gene lookup returns CDR1 LNHNV and CDR2 YYDKDF (reference sequence). The V gene lost 2 bases and the J gene lost 9 bases, with 16 bases spanning the gap.

This clone was observed a few times. The CDR3 DNA reads as TGTGCCATCAGCCCGACAGGGGCAGAGACCCAGTACTTC. Its protein product is CAISPTGAETQYF. The V gene is TRBV10-3, the J gene TRBJ2-5; 8 nucleotides align to TRBD1. CDR1 ENHRY and CDR2 SYGVKD come from the germline V gene. Losses at the gene ends were 6 bases for V and 4 bases for J; bases not matched to a gene: 4. The CDR3 spans 13 residues.

The V and J genes are TRBV5-6 and TRBJ2-7; the match to TRBD1 covers 7 bases. The V gene end was trimmed by 1 base and the J gene end by 6 bases; junction bases not matched to a gene: 1. Per germline, CDR1 SGHDT and CDR2 YYEEEE. The CDR3 length is 12 residues. As DNA, the CDR3 is TGTGCCAGCAGCTTGACAGGGGTCGAGCAGTACTTC. Translation gives CASSLTGVEQYF.

The chain has TRBV10-2 and TRBJ2-1; 9 nucleotides match TRBD2. This CDR3 is 15 amino acids long. Germline V lookup: CDR1 WSHSY, CDR2 SAAADI. Unmatched junction bases numbered 6, after V lost 6 bases and J lost 3 bases. This CDR3 reads CASRYSGGLYNEQFF. CDR3 coding DNA: TGCGCCAGCAGGTATAGCGGGGGACTCTACAATGAGCAGTTCTTC.

V usage is TRBV28 and J usage is TRBJ1-1; possible D gene TRBD1, 5 bases. Germline V gene sequence: CDR1 MDHEN, CDR2 SYDVKM. CDR3 length: 14 residues. Trimming shortened V by 3 bases and J by 4 bases, and 12 bases separated the two germline ends. This CDR3 is CASSLAGRFTEAFF. CDR3 coding DNA: TGTGCCAGCAGTTTGGCAGGGAGGTTCACTGAAGCTTTCTTT. The full variable domain, in which reference TRBV28 and TRBJ1-1 provide the parts outside the CDR3, is DVKVTQSSRYLVKRTGEKVFLECVQDMDHENMFWYRQDPGLGLRLIYFSYDVKMKEKGDIPEGYSVSREKKERFSLILESASTNQTSMYLCASSLAGRFTEAFFGQGTRLTVV.

The J gene is TRBJ1-4, the V gene TRBV4-2; a weak D match, TRBD1 (5 bases). There are 17 residues in the CDR3. The ends were cut back, 4 bases at V and 3 bases at J, with 18 bases in the middle. Germline CDR1 reads LGHNA; CDR2 reads YNFKEQ. The CDR3 DNA sequence: TGTGCCAGCAGCCTAAGTACAAATCGACAGCCTAATGAAAAACTGTTTTTT. It encodes CASSLSTNRQPNEKLFF.

This chain uses TRBV28 with TRBJ2-1; 16 positions agree with TRBD2. Germline loops: CDR1 MDHEN, CDR2 SYDVKM. The CDR3 sequence is 19 residues long. V shed 5 bases, J shed 6 bases, and the junction held 13 bases outside the gene matches. Here the CDR3 DNA reads TGTGCCAGCAGTGAACTGGGACTAGCGGGGGGGCTGGGGAGCAATGAGCAGTTCTTC. Translating it yields CASSELGLAGGLGSNEQFF.

This chain joins TRBV24-1 and TRBJ2-1; D not resolved. Germline CDR1 is KGHDR and CDR2 is SFDVKD. This CDR3 comprises 15 residues. Trimming left V 5 bases short and J 0 bases short, with 10 bases between. This chain's CDR3 is CATSGAANSYNEQFF. The CDR3, as DNA: TGTGCCACCAGTGGCGCCGCAAACTCCTACAATGAGCAGTTCTTC.